This record concerns one TCR beta chain sequence. The sample comes from a study of blood T cells in healthy people across ages. The germline gives CDR1 SGHKS, CDR2 YYEKEE (reference sequence). Trimming stripped 3 bases from V and 4 bases from J, with 14 bases between. The CDR3 contains 14 residues. A second PCR of roughly 7 to 11 cycles used a sample-barcoded 5' primer and a J-beta primer mix. TCRdb itself ran the 5' RACE reads through MiXCR, one entry per CDR3 protein. The sample shows about 800,000 distinct CDR3 sequences, 25% of them seen only once. Separately, the same data were catalogued under a study of T cells of mothers and their children.

The sample taken for sequencing was blood. The chain has TRBV5-5 and TRBJ2-7, with D possibly TRBD1 on 6 matching bases. The sequence derives from a boy younger than 18 in good health. The CDR3 bases are TGTGCCAGCAGCTACGGGACACCGACATACGAGCAGTACTTC. Translating it yields CASSYGTPTYEQYF.